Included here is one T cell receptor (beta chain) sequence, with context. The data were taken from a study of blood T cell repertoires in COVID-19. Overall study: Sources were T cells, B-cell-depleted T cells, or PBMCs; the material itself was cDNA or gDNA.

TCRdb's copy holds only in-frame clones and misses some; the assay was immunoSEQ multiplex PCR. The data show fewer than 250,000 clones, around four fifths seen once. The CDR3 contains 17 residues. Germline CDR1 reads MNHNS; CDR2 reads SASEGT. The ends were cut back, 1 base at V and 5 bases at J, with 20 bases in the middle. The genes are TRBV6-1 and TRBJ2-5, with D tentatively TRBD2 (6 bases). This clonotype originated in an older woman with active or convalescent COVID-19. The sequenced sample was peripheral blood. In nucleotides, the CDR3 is TGTGCCAGCAGTGAAGGTATCTCGGTGGGACTTGGGGAGACCCAGTACTTC. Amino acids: CASSEGISVGLGETQYF.